This entry describes one TCR beta chain. Its antigen is still unknown. This table comes from immunoSEQ multiplex PCR, and its TCRdb copy is limited to in-frame clones, with some not included. Among about 13,000 clones, 75% to 85% were seen once, and the ten largest hold about an eighth. The CDR3 totals 14 residues. V was clipped by 0 bases and J by 2 bases; unmatched bases: 0. From germline, CDR1 is SGHRS and CDR2 YFSETQ. This specimen belongs to a study of tumor-infiltrating lymphocytes in localized non-small cell lung cancer. Study at large: Tumor tissue and non-adjacent uninvolved lung came from each patient. Study-level results: Tumors had more T cell infiltration than uninvolved lung, per TCRbeta sequencing and CD3 counts. No T-cell fraction difference was seen between IM1 and IM2 tumors. Each assay used a separate piece of the same tissue.

V gene TRBV5-1 combines with J gene TRBJ1-2, with TRBD1 matching over 8 bases. Input material: lung tumor tissue. The origin of this receptor is a human donor with non-small cell lung cancer. CDR3 sequence reads: CASSLGQGNYGYTF. The CDR3 nucleotides read TGCGCCAGCAGCTTGGGACAGGGGAACTATGGCTACACCTTC.